The 14 T cell receptor beta chains given below trace back to one sample, sequenced in a study of T cell repertoires and leukemia-associated antigens. The antigens these receptors bind are not known. One entry per CDR3 protein results from TCRdb running MiXCR on the 5' RACE reads. The table has 14,000 or so distinct CDR3 sequences, 39% seen once. The sample taken for sequencing was CD3+ T cells sorted from blood and cultured. The origin of the receptors is a female donor in good health.

In this sample, this clonotype is medium-sized. The chain combines TRBV20-1 with TRBJ2-7; D remains ambiguous. The germline gives CDR1 DFQATT, CDR2 SNEGSKA (reference sequence). Trimming stripped 3 bases from V and 8 bases from J, with 14 bases between. CDR3 length: 12 amino acids. CDR3 sequence reads: CSASLGILQQYF. Here the CDR3 DNA reads TGCAGTGCTAGTTTGGGGATACTTCAGCAGTACTTC.

The chain employs TRBV2 and TRBJ1-3; D not resolved. This CDR3 spans 14 amino acids. Trimming left V 3 bases short and J 2 bases short, with 8 bases between. Germline CDR1 SNHLY, CDR2 FYNNEI. CDR3 sequence reads: CASSELQAGNTIYF. The CDR3 DNA reads as TGTGCCAGCAGTGAGCTCCAGGCTGGAAACACCATATATTTT.

The chain recombines TRBV27 with TRBJ2-7; unclear D gene. Between the trimmed V and J ends, which lost 10 bases and 0 bases, there was a span of 19 bases. Looked up from germline, CDR1 is MNHEY and CDR2 is SMNVEV (reference sequence). This CDR3 comprises 15 residues. CDR3 loop: CATRDVQFSSYEQYF. In DNA form, the CDR3 reads TGTGCCACCCGCGACGTCCAGTTTAGCTCCTACGAGCAGTACTTC.

By proportion, this clonotype is medium-sized. This chain uses TRBV20-1 with TRBJ2-1; no definite D call. This CDR3 comprises 14 residues. Trimming took off 3 bases at V and 6 bases at J, with 15 bases between the two ends. From germline, CDR1 is DFQATT and CDR2 SNEGSKA (reference sequence). The CDR3 sequence is CSASGPRVSNEQFF. Written as DNA, the CDR3 is TGCAGTGCTAGTGGACCACGCGTCTCCAATGAGCAGTTCTTC.

This clonotype was found a few times. Here the CDR3 omits its conserved ending phenylalanine or tryptophan, so a read error is the likely source. This chain links TRBV10-3 with TRBJ2-1, with unresolved D. CDR3 length: 13 residues. CDR1 and CDR2 from the germline V gene are ENHRY and SYGVKD. The V and J ends lost 5 bases and 3 bases respectively, with 8 bases between them. CDR3 DNA sequence: TGTGCCATCAGTATCACAAGCTACAATGAGCAGTTCTCC. It encodes CAISITSYNEQFS.

This clonotype has at least ten counts. The junction differs from germline at one of its ends, possibly a read error. V is TRBV5-1 and J is TRBJ2-4; D is unresolved. Germline V gene sequence: CDR1 SGHRS, CDR2 YFSETQ. This CDR3 is 16 amino acids long. CDR3 sequence reads: CASSLYIPSAKNIRYF. The CDR3 DNA reads as TGCGCCAGCAGCTTGTATATCCCCTCAGCCAAAAACATTCGGTACTTC.

This clonotype qualifies as medium-sized (0.01 to 0.1%). The chain recombines TRBV5-4 with TRBJ2-2; 8 bases align to TRBD1. V lost 4 bases and J lost 0; bases outside the gene matches: 5. Per the germline V gene, CDR1 is SGHNT and CDR2 is YYREEE (reference sequence). This CDR3 is 16 amino acids long. The CDR3 spells CASSPQGASNTGELFF. The CDR3 bases are TGTGCCAGCAGCCCCCAGGGGGCGTCGAACACCGGGGAGCTGTTTTTT. The full variable domain, rest sourced from reference TRBV5-4 and TRBJ2-2, is ETGVTQSPTHLIKTRGQQVTLRCSSQSGHNTVSWYQQALGQGPQFIFQYYREEENGRGNFPPRFSGLQFPNYSSELNVNALELDDSALYLCASSPQGASNTGELFFGEGSRLTVL.

The chain links TRBV27 to TRBJ2-1; 7 bases fit TRBD1. The CDR3 runs to 14 residues. Unmatched junction bases numbered 6, after V lost 7 bases and J lost 3 bases. Germline CDR1 reads MNHEY; CDR2 reads SMNVEV (reference sequence). The CDR3 here is CASNPGQVYNEQFF. CDR3 coding DNA: TGTGCCAGCAATCCCGGACAGGTCTACAATGAGCAGTTCTTC.

This clonotype is medium-sized. The chain is built from TRBV24-1 and TRBJ1-5, with 7 bases identical to TRBD1. CDR1 is KGHDR and CDR2 is SFDVKD in the germline V gene. V shed 3 bases and J 2 bases; nucleotides not matched to a gene: 6. The CDR3 has 16 residues. In DNA, the CDR3 is TGTGCCACCAGTGATGGGAAGGGGGCTGGCAATCAGCCCCAGCATTTT. It codes for CATSDGKGAGNQPQHF.

The sample holds many counts of this clonotype. A read error may be the cause here, since a much bigger clone is one base away. This likely comes from a read error, as the CDR3 has no conserved phenylalanine or tryptophan at its end. J is TRBJ1-1 and V is TRBV7-2; unclear D gene. This CDR3 has 13 residues. Trimming removed 4 bases from V and 1 base from J, with 7 bases in between. Germline CDR1 SGHTA, CDR2 FQGNSA. CDR3: CASSYLWNTEAFS. The CDR3 DNA follows: TGTGCCAGCAGCTACCTGTGGAACACTGAAGCTTTCTCT.

The chain is built from TRBV2 and TRBJ1-2; D gene ambiguous. This CDR3 is built from 12 residues. V lost 7 bases, J lost 9 bases, and 15 bases lay in between. Per the germline V gene, CDR1 is SNHLY and CDR2 is FYNNEI. The CDR3 region is CASKERPPSYTF. For the CDR3, the DNA is TGTGCCAGCAAGGAACGGCCTCCGAGCTACACCTTC.

This clonotype appeared many times. The chain carries TRBV7-8 and TRBJ2-3; 8 bases are a match to TRBD2. Looked up from germline, CDR1 is SGHVS and CDR2 is FQNEAQ. V was clipped by 4 bases and J by 6 bases; unmatched bases: 21. This CDR3 is built from 19 residues. CDR3 loop: CASSSPRVAGFGAGDTQYF. The CDR3 DNA follows: TGTGCCAGCAGCTCTCCCAGGGTAGCGGGATTTGGTGCAGGGGATACGCAGTATTTT. Looking up the rest from reference TRBV7-8 and TRBJ2-3 gives the full variable domain: GAGVSQSPRYKVAKRGQDVALRCDPISGHVSLFWYQQALGQGPEFLTYFQNEAQLDKSGLPSDRFFAERPEGSVSTLKIQRTQQEDSAVYLCASSSPRVAGFGAGDTQYFGPGTRLTVL.

This clonotype was observed at least ten times. At one of its ends the junction is not consistent with the germline gene, which may arise from a read error. The chain carries TRBV29-1 and TRBJ2-1, with unresolved D. The CDR3 is 15 residues long. The germline V gene has CDR1 SQVTM and CDR2 ANQGSEA. CDR3 in DNA: TGCAGCGTTGAAGGAGGCCCTGACCTTTACAATGGGCAGTTCTTC. It translates to CSVEGGPDLYNGQFF.

In its sample, this clonotype ranks as medium-sized. This sequence joins TRBV10-3 and TRBJ2-7; 7 bases are shared with TRBD2. The CDR3 loop spans 13 amino acids. V lost 7 bases to trimming and J lost 2 bases; unmatched junction nucleotides: 5. Germline values: CDR1 ENHRY, CDR2 SYGVKD. The CDR3 bases are TGTGCCATCAACAGCGGGGATACCTACGAGCAGTACTTC. This sequence encodes CAINSGDTYEQYF.